Presented here are 8 T cell receptor beta chains from one specimen sequenced in a study of OX40 agonist ivuxolimab in advanced cancers. The protocol was immunoSEQ multiplex PCR, while the TCRdb copy is restricted to in-frame clones and leaves out a portion. The sample lists around 76,000 clones; around 87% were seen once. This specimen was CD4+ or CD8+ T cells sorted from blood, taken in a trial of the OX40 agonist ivuxolimab. Every receptor here comes from an adult with an advanced solid tumor such as melanoma, head and neck, liver or kidney cancer.

The J gene is TRBJ2-1, the V gene TRBV7-3; perhaps TRBD2 as D (5 bases). The length of the CDR3 is 12 residues. Trimming took 5 bases from V and 10 from J, leaving 12 bases between them. Germline CDR1 is SGHTA and CDR2 is FQGTGA. CDR3 sequence reads: CASSTYTGEQFF. The DNA of the CDR3 is TGTGCCAGCAGCACTTATACGGGAGAGCAGTTCTTC.

A single count supports this clone. The chain has TRBV7-2 and TRBJ1-2; D not resolved. Deletions cut 5 bases from V and 4 bases from J, with 8 bases between. CDR3 length equals 12 residues. The V gene's germline CDR1 is SGHTA and CDR2 FQGNSA. The CDR3 spells CASSPDAYGYTF. The CDR3 DNA sequence: TGTGCCAGCAGCCCGGACGCCTATGGCTACACCTTC.

The chain couples TRBV10-3 to TRBJ2-4, with 16 bases identical to TRBD2. V lost 8 bases, J lost 7 bases, and 5 bases stayed unmatched. The CDR3 has 15 residues. CDR1 ENHRY and CDR2 SYGVKD come from the germline V gene. Here the CDR3 reads CAIGTSGRAGNIQYF. The CDR3 DNA sequence: TGTGCCATCGGGACTAGCGGGAGGGCCGGGAACATTCAGTACTTC.

The chain has TRBV2 and TRBJ1-1; no clear D gene. Germline CDR1 SNHLY, CDR2 FYNNEI. Deletions cut 5 bases from V and 7 bases from J, with 11 bases between. The CDR3 totals 12 residues. The CDR3 reads CASSPSEVEAFF. The CDR3, as DNA: TGTGCCAGCAGTCCTAGCGAGGTTGAAGCTTTCTTT. The full variable domain, with the rest looked up from reference TRBV2 and TRBJ1-1, is EPEVTQTPSHQVTQMGQEVILRCVPISNHLYFYWYRQILGQKVEFLVSFYNNEISEKSEIFDDQFSVERPDGSNFTLKIRSTKLEDSAMYFCASSPSEVEAFFGQGTRLTVV.

The chain carries TRBV6-5 and TRBJ1-2, with D maybe TRBD1 (5 bases). This CDR3 is built from 14 residues. From germline, CDR1 is MNHEY and CDR2 SVGAGI. V gave up 6 bases and J gave up 5 bases, with 16 bases separating them. CDR3 protein: CASRTSGAAYGYTF. The CDR3 coding sequence is TGTGCCAGCAGGACTTCTGGGGCAGCTTATGGCTACACCTTC.

This clone appeared many times. V and J are TRBV14 and TRBJ2-1; 11 positions match TRBD1. With V trimmed by 4 bases and J by 7 bases, 9 bases remained unmatched. This CDR3 is 16 amino acids long. Germline V gives CDR1 SGHDN, CDR2 FVKESK. CDR3 DNA sequence: TGTGCCAGCAGCCGCTCACTGGGACAGGGGGAAAATGAGCAGTTCTTC. Translating gives CASSRSLGQGENEQFF.

The chain couples TRBV7-9 to TRBJ2-3; no reliable D call. This CDR3 is 13 amino acids long. Germline V lookup: CDR1 SEHNR, CDR2 FQNEAQ (reference sequence). Between the trimmed V and J ends, which lost 3 bases and 2 bases, there was a span of 6 bases. CDR3 in amino acids: CASSFLNTDTQYF. Here the CDR3 DNA reads TGTGCCAGCAGCTTCTTGAACACAGATACGCAGTATTTT.

V usage is TRBV18 and J usage is TRBJ2-2; 7 nucleotides align to TRBD1. CDR3 length: 17 amino acids. The J segment lost 7 bases and the V segment lost 4 bases, leaving 15 bases of the junction unmatched. Germline CDR1 KGHSH, CDR2 LQKENI. CDR3 in DNA: TGTGCCAGCTCACGAAATCTTGGCAGGGGGAAGGACGGGGAGCTGTTTTTT. It yields the protein CASSRNLGRGKDGELFF.